The 9 T cell receptor beta chains below all came from one sample that was sequenced in a study of blood T cells in healthy people across ages. Combining a sample-barcoded 5' primer with a J-beta primer mix, a second PCR ran for roughly 7 to 12 cycles. A single record per CDR3 protein comes from TCRdb applying MiXCR to the 5' RACE reads. This table has some 760,000 distinct CDR3 sequences, 25% appearing once. These same records also appear under a second study, on T cells of mothers and their children.

Sequenced: blood. Receptors were obtained from a boy between 5 and 17 years old in good health.

The gene calls are TRBV29-1 and TRBJ2-5; 12 nucleotides match TRBD1. The CDR3 sequence is 17 residues long. V dropped 3 bases and J dropped 4; count of bases not matched to a gene: 12. CDR1 is SQVTM, CDR2 ANQGSEA, per germline. CDR3 sequence reads: CSVEKGGDRGRLETQYF. The DNA of the CDR3 is TGCAGCGTTGAGAAAGGTGGGGACAGGGGGCGTCTAGAGACCCAGTACTTC.

The genes are TRBV4-1 and TRBJ2-5; TRBD1 agrees at 9 bases. With the DNA end fitting TRBJ2-1 better, the J assignment may be wrong. Per germline, CDR1 MGHRA and CDR2 YSYEKL. This CDR3 has 14 residues. The CDR3 DNA reads as TGCGCCAGCAGCCAATGGACAGGGGTTAATGAGCAGTTCTTC. As protein: CASSQWTGVNEQFF.

This clonotype came up a few times. DNA of the CDR3: TGTGCCAGTAGATACCGGGACAGGCACCAAGAGACCCAGTACTTC. Its translation: CASRYRDRHQETQYF. The V gene is TRBV28, the J gene TRBJ2-5; the match to TRBD1 covers 8 bases. The CDR3 consists of 15 residues. With 9 bases clipped from V and 0 bases from J, the junction kept 9 bases outside the gene matches. Germline values: CDR1 MDHEN, CDR2 SYDVKM. Drawing the rest from reference TRBV28 and TRBJ2-5, the complete variable domain is DVKVTQSSRYLVKRTGEKVFLECVQDMDHENMFWYRQDPGLGLRLIYFSYDVKMKEKGDIPEGYSVSREKKERFSLILESASTNQTSMYLCASRYRDRHQETQYFGPGTRLLVL.

This chain links TRBV9 with TRBJ2-7; 9 nucleotides match TRBD2. This CDR3 is 14 amino acids long. CDR1 and CDR2 (germline): SGDLS, YYNGEE. Trimming removed 5 bases from V and 4 bases from J; junction bases left unmatched: 7. CDR3 sequence: CASSVSGRSYEQYF. CDR3 nucleotide sequence: TGTGCCAGCAGTGTTAGCGGGAGATCGTACGAGCAGTACTTC.

This clonotype appeared a few times. The genes are TRBV29-1 and TRBJ2-5; a weak D match, TRBD2 (6 bases). Matching the DNA end better, TRBJ2-1 makes the J call doubtful. The germline gives CDR1 SQVTM, CDR2 ANQGSEA. The length of the CDR3 is 15 residues. The CDR3, as DNA: TGCAGCGTTGAAGATCGCGGGACGGAATACAATGAGCAGTTCTTC. Its protein product is CSVEDRGTEYNEQFF.

This clonotype has a handful of counts. The chain couples TRBV13 to TRBJ2-7; TRBD2 agrees at 12 bases. V gave up 2 bases and J gave up 4 bases; unmatched junction bases: 12. From germline, CDR1 is PRHDT and CDR2 FYEKMQ (reference sequence). The CDR3 has 18 residues. This chain's CDR3 is CASSLRVASGGAVYEQYF. CDR3 sequence (DNA): TGTGCCAGCAGCTTAAGGGTGGCTAGCGGGGGGGCAGTTTACGAGCAGTACTTC. Drawing the rest from reference TRBV13 and TRBJ2-7, the complete variable domain is AAGVIQSPRHLIKEKRETATLKCYPIPRHDTVYWYQQGPGQDPQFLISFYEKMQSDKGSIPDRFSAQQFSDYHSELNMSSLELGDSALYFCASSLRVASGGAVYEQYFGPGTRLTVT.

This clonotype was counted a few times. The chain uses TRBV4-3 and TRBJ1-2, with TRBD1 as a possible D gene (5 bases). Trimming removed 2 bases from V and 4 bases from J, with 17 bases in between. The germline CDR1 and CDR2 sequences are LGHNA and YSLEER. The CDR3 consists of 16 residues. This chain's CDR3 is CASSQQGDSGRYGYTF. The CDR3 region has the DNA TGCGCCAGCAGCCAACAAGGAGACAGTGGGCGCTATGGCTACACCTTC.

This clonotype was detected a few times. This chain connects TRBV7-9 to TRBJ1-1; TRBD1 matches at 9 bases. After removal of 6 bases from V and 1 base from J, the junction contained 9 bases not matched to a gene. The V gene's germline CDR1 is SEHNR and CDR2 FQNEAQ (reference sequence). The CDR3 loop spans 16 amino acids. CDR3 nucleotide sequence: TGTGCCAGCAGAAAGAAGGTGGGACAGGGGAACACTGAAGCTTTCTTT. Translation gives CASRKKVGQGNTEAFF. Complete variable domain (other parts from reference TRBV7-9 and TRBJ1-1): DTGVSQNPRHKITKRGQNVTFRCDPISEHNRLYWYRQTLGQGPEFLTYFQNEAQLEKSRLLSDRFSAERPKGSFSTLEIQRTEQGDSAMYLCASRKKVGQGNTEAFFGQGTRLTVV.

This chain uses TRBV29-1 with TRBJ2-7, with a weak D call TRBD1 (6 bases). The CDR3 loop spans 15 amino acids. Germline V gene sequence: CDR1 SQVTM, CDR2 ANQGSEA. Trimming took 6 bases from V and 0 from J, leaving 18 bases between them. The CDR3 DNA follows: TGCAGCGTAAAAGGACAGCCTCTGGGCTCCTACGAGCAGTACTTC. This gives the protein CSVKGQPLGSYEQYF.